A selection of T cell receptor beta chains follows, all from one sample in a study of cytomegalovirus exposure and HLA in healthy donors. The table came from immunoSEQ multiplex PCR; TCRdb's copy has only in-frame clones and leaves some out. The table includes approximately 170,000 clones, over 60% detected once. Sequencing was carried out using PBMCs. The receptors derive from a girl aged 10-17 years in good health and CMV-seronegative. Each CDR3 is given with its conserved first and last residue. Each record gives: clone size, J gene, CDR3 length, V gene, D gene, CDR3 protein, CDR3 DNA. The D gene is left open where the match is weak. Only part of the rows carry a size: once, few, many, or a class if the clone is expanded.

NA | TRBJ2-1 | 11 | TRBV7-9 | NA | CASIGGYEQFF | TGTGCCAGCATAGGCGGGTATGAGCAGTTCTTC
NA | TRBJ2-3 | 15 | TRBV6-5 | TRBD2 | CASSLTSGDTDTQYF | TGTGCCAGCAGTTTGACTAGCGGGGACACAGATACGCAGTATTTT
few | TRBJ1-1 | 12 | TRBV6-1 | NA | CASRERNTEAFF | TGTGCCAGCAGGGAGCGGAACACTGAAGCTTTCTTT
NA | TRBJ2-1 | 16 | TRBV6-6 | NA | CASSYSKTGGDNEQFF | TGTGCCAGCAGTTACTCGAAAACAGGGGGGGACAATGAGCAGTTCTTC
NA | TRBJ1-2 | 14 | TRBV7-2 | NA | CASSPRMRAHGYTF | TGTGCCAGCAGCCCCCGGATGCGGGCGCATGGCTACACCTTC
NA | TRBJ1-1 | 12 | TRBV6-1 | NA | CASSAGREEAFF | TGTGCCAGCAGTGCAGGAAGGGAGGAAGCTTTCTTT
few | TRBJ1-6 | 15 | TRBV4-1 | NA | CASSLKGDYNSPLHF | TGCGCCAGCAGCCTCAAGGGGGACTATAATTCACCCCTCCACTTT
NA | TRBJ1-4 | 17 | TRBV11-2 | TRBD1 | CASSLRPGGITNEKLFF | TGTGCCAGCAGCTTAAGACCAGGGGGCATAACTAATGAAAAACTGTTTTTT
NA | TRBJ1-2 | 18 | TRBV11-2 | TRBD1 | CASSFAFSRGGQGGGYTF | TGTGCCAGCAGCTTCGCCTTCTCTCGAGGGGGACAGGGGGGAGGCTACACCTTC
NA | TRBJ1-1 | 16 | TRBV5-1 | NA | CASSLGSSGGDTEAFF | TGCGCCAGCAGCTTGGGGTCCTCGGGGGGGGACACTGAAGCTTTCTTT
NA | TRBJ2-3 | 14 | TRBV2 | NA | CASSDGRGKDTQYF | TGTGCCAGCAGTGATGGCCGGGGGAAAGATACGCAGTATTTT
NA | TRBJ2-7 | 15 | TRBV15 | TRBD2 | CATSRPGGDLYEQYF | TGTGCCACCAGCAGGCCTGGGGGGGACCTCTACGAGCAGTACTTC
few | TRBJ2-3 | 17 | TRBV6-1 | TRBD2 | CASSGVAGGSLTDTQYF | TGTGCCAGCAGTGGTGTAGCGGGGGGTAGCTTGACAGATACGCAGTATTTT
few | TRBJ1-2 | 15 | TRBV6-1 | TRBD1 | CASREGTVANYGYTF | TGTGCCAGCAGGGAAGGGACAGTAGCTAACTATGGCTACACCTTC
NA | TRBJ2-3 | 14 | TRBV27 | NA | CASSLIQGTDTQYF | TGTGCCAGCAGTTTGATACAGGGTACGGATACGCAGTATTTT
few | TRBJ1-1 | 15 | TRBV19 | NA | CASSIVGGGHTEAFF | TGTGCCAGTAGTATAGTTGGCGGGGGGCACACTGAAGCTTTCTTT
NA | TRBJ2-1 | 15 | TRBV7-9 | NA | CASSLAGPNNNEQFF | TGTGCCAGCAGCTTAGCGGGGCCGAACAACAATGAGCAGTTCTTC
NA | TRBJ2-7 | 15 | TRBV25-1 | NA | CASSDSGTPRAEQYF | TGTGCCAGCAGTGACTCCGGGACACCGAGGGCCGAGCAGTACTTC
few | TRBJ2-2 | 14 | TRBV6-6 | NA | CASGRGGGTGELFF | TGTGCCAGCGGGCGGGGAGGAGGCACCGGGGAGCTGTTTTTT
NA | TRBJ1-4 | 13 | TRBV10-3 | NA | CAIRALFNEKLFF | TGTGCCATCAGAGCGCTTTTCAATGAAAAACTGTTTTTT
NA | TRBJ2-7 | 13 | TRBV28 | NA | CASSLDLSYEQYF | TGTGCCAGCAGTTTAGACTTGAGCTACGAGCAGTACTTC
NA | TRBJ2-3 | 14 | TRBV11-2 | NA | CASSRGGPQDTQYF | TGTGCCAGCAGCAGGGGGGGGCCTCAAGATACGCAGTATTTT